This T cell receptor beta chain was recovered during a study of technical replicates of blood from several donors. The assay was immunoSEQ multiplex PCR, and TCRdb's table has in-frame clones only and misses some. The sample comprises tens of thousands of clones, around 86% of which are singletons, and 5.1% rests with the top ten. The source is a human donor in good health. Some clones in this sample may be carry-over from other donors' samples. The specimen sequenced was PBMCs.

The CDR3, as DNA: TGTGCCAGCCGGACTAGCGGGGGGGCCTGGGAGACCCAGTACTTC. Amino acids: CASRTSGGAWETQYF. This chain connects TRBV2 to TRBJ2-5, with TRBD2 matching 15 bases. The length of the CDR3 is 15 residues. CDR1 is SNHLY, CDR2 FYNNEI, per germline. Trimming at V came to 8 bases and at J to 5 bases, leaving 6 bases not matched to a gene. Filled out from reference TRBV2 and TRBJ2-5, the complete variable domain reads EPEVTQTPSHQVTQMGQEVILRCVPISNHLYFYWYRQILGQKVEFLVSFYNNEISEKSEIFDDQFSVERPDGSNFTLKIRSTKLEDSAMYFCASRTSGGAWETQYFGPGTRLLVL.